This is a list of T cell receptor beta chains from one sample in a study of T cells in Graves' hyperthyroidism and ophthalmopathy. TCRdb processed the multiplex PCR reads anew with MiXCR; each CDR3 protein has one entry. The table records around 300,000 distinct CDR3 sequences, about an eighth of them present only once. Sequencing was performed on blood. The receptors were sampled from a woman in her thirties or forties with Graves' ophthalmopathy. CDR3s include the opening cysteine and the closing phenylalanine or tryptophan. D genes are given only for firm matches. The size of a clone is reported for some rows only, either as once, few or many, or as a class for expanded clones.

cdr3_aa cdr3_nt clone_size j_call v_call d_call
CASSAELGRYNEQFF TGTGCCAGCAGTGCAGAGTTGGGTCGATACAATGAGCAGTTCTTC few TRBJ2-1 TRBV6-1 -
CASSDVGITEAFF TGTGCCAGCAGTGATGTAGGGATCACTGAAGCTTTCTTT many TRBJ1-1 TRBV2 -
CSARGGTEQPQHF TGCAGTGCTAGGGGAGGGACTGAACAGCCCCAGCATTTT - TRBJ1-5 TRBV20-1 -
CTAKAPQGGTGNEQFF TGCACCGCTAAAGCTCCTCAAGGTGGGACAGGCAATGAGCAGTTCTTC many TRBJ2-1 TRBV20-1 TRBD1
CASSLRGNQETQYF TGTGCCAGCAGCTTACGGGGGAACCAAGAGACCCAGTACTTC many TRBJ2-5 TRBV7-8 -
CASSPGGIPIYEQYF TGTGCCAGTAGTCCAGGGGGCATCCCTATCTACGAGCAGTACTTC - TRBJ2-7 TRBV19 TRBD1
CSARGPKLGLAEQFF TGCAGTGCTAGAGGACCCAAACTGGGACTAGCAGAGCAGTTCTTC - TRBJ2-1 TRBV20-1 TRBD2
CASSNRDGNYEQYF TGTGCCAGCAGCAACAGGGACGGAAACTACGAGCAGTACTTC - TRBJ2-7 TRBV13 -
CASREPSQTRFGYTF TGTGCCAGCAGGGAGCCAAGCCAGACTAGATTTGGCTACACCTTC - TRBJ1-2 TRBV6-1 -
CASSVSGQGYGYTF TGTGCCAGCAGCGTAAGTGGACAGGGGTATGGCTACACCTTC many TRBJ1-2 TRBV9 TRBD1
CASSLGGQLNTEAFF TGTGCCAGCAGCTTAGGGGGACAGCTGAACACTGAAGCTTTCTTT many TRBJ1-1 TRBV7-9 TRBD1
CASSSRQANTGELFF TGTGCCAGCAGCTCCCGACAAGCGAACACCGGGGAGCTGTTTTTT - TRBJ2-2 TRBV9 -
CASSGVKNQPQHF TGTGCCAGCTCAGGGGTTAAGAATCAGCCCCAGCATTTT many TRBJ1-5 TRBV6-2/TRBV6-3 -
CSARPFNEQFF TGCAGTGCTAGACCATTCAATGAGCAGTTCTTC few TRBJ2-1 TRBV20-1 -
CASSRGLNSPLHF TGTGCCAGCAGTCGAGGGTTAAATTCACCCCTCCACTTT many TRBJ1-6 TRBV7-2 -
CASSPTSGGRDTQYF TGTGCCAGCAGCCCCACTAGCGGGGGGCGTGATACGCAGTATTTT many TRBJ2-3 TRBV6-2/TRBV6-3 TRBD2
CSASVLPLLPTSTDTQYF TGCAGTGCTAGTGTTCTCCCCCTACTTCCCACTAGCACAGATACGCAGTATTTT many TRBJ2-3 TRBV20-1 -
CASSERAGSYNEQFF TGTGCCAGCAGCGAGCGGGCCGGCTCCTACAATGAGCAGTTCTTC many TRBJ2-1 TRBV14 -
CASTHSQETQYF TGTGCCAGCACGCATTCCCAAGAGACCCAGTACTTC many TRBJ2-5 TRBV7-2 -
CSALERGSYNEQFF TGCAGTGCCTTGGAAAGGGGCTCCTACAATGAGCAGTTCTTC many TRBJ2-1 TRBV20-1 -
CASSYHRGLSGNTIYF TGTGCCAGCAGTTATCACAGGGGGCTTTCGGGAAACACCATATATTTT - TRBJ1-3 TRBV6-5 TRBD1
CSARTGADYEQYF TGCAGTGCTAGAACGGGGGCAGATTACGAGCAGTACTTC - TRBJ2-7 TRBV20-1 -
CASSAGTGSHEQFF TGTGCCAGCAGTGCCGGGACAGGGAGCCATGAGCAGTTCTTC many TRBJ2-1 TRBV2 TRBD1
CASSPSPGQLNQPQHF TGTGCCAGCAGTCCCTCCCCGGGACAACTCAATCAGCCCCAGCATTTT many TRBJ1-5 TRBV28 -
CASRSSGGASYNEQFF TGTGCCAGCAGATCCAGCGGGGGGGCCTCCTACAATGAGCAGTTCTTC many TRBJ2-1 TRBV7-9 TRBD2
CASRAGTGSYNEQFF TGCGCCAGCCGCGCCGGGACAGGGTCCTACAATGAGCAGTTCTTC - TRBJ2-1 TRBV5-1 TRBD1
CASSLAPRLPRNEQFF TGTGCCAGCAGCTTAGCGCCGCGACTGCCAAGGAATGAGCAGTTCTTC many TRBJ2-1 TRBV7-2 -
CASGAGLINEKLFF TGTGCCAGCGGGGCGGGACTGATAAATGAAAAACTGTTTTTT many TRBJ1-4 TRBV11-2 -
CASSLRTGGNTEAFF TGTGCCAGCAGCTTACGGACAGGCGGTAACACTGAAGCTTTCTTT many TRBJ1-1 TRBV11-3 TRBD1
CSARRDFYEQYF TGCAGTGCTAGAAGGGATTTCTACGAGCAGTACTTC many TRBJ2-7 TRBV20-1 -
CASTLGSLHQPQHF TGTGCCAGCACCTTGGGTAGTTTGCATCAGCCCCAGCATTTT many TRBJ1-5 TRBV28 -
CASRSRRGLEGTDTQYF TGTGCCAGCAGATCCCGGAGGGGGCTCGAGGGCACAGATACGCAGTATTTT many TRBJ2-3 TRBV7-8 -
CASSFAGEGYYGYTF TGTGCCAGCAGTTTTGCAGGGGAGGGCTACTATGGCTACACCTTC many TRBJ1-2 TRBV27 -
CASSLDPGLMVSGELFF TGCGCCAGCAGCTTGGACCCGGGACTGATGGTCTCCGGGGAGCTGTTTTTT - TRBJ2-2 TRBV5-1 -
CASTPPTSSYEQYF TGTGCCAGCACCCCCCCGACGAGCTCCTACGAGCAGTACTTC - TRBJ2-7 TRBV28 -
CASSRGGFGPQHF TGTGCCAGCAGCCGAGGGGGTTTCGGGCCCCAGCATTTT many TRBJ1-5 TRBV7-9 -
CASSFRISGANVLTF TGTGCCAGCAGTTTTAGGATCTCTGGGGCCAACGTCCTGACTTTC many TRBJ2-6 TRBV6-1 -
CASRKDILSGNTMYF TGTGCCAGCAGGAAGGACATCCTATCTGGAAACACCATGTATTTT - TRBJ1-3 TRBV6-1 -
CSARDAGQGPYEQYF TGCAGTGCTAGAGACGCCGGACAGGGGCCCTACGAGCAGTACTTC many TRBJ2-7 TRBV20-1 TRBD1
CASRRDRATAVPGTSGSHEQYF TGTGCCAGCAGAAGGGACAGGGCGACCGCGGTACCAGGGACTAGCGGGAGCCACGAGCAGTACTTC - TRBJ2-7 TRBV2 TRBD2
CSGNSGGIETQYF TGCAGTGGCAATAGCGGGGGGATCGAGACCCAGTACTTC many TRBJ2-5 TRBV20-1 TRBD2
CASSSGTRGTGELFF TGTGCCAGCAGCTCCGGGACTAGGGGTACCGGGGAGCTGTTTTTT medium-sized TRBJ2-2 TRBV11-2 TRBD2
CASSVAGGRYNEQFF TGTGCCAGCAGCGTAGCGGGGGGGAGGTACAATGAGCAGTTCTTC many TRBJ2-1 TRBV9 TRBD2
CASSEDGAGSSGYTF TGTGCCAGCAGTGAAGACGGAGCCGGTAGTTCTGGCTACACCTTC many TRBJ1-2 TRBV2 -